Considering frequency, the clone carrying this TCR beta chain is medium-sized (0.01 to 0.1%). Its target is unknown. This sample was taken from a study of CD8 T cells in cerebrospinal fluid in Alzheimer's disease. Study as a whole: Two single-cell methods, plate-based nested PCR and droplet-based sequencing, assessed CSF clonal expansion.

From its re-call of the 10x single-cell sequencing reads, TCRdb lists each CDR3 protein once, without DNA. The sample has more than 950 distinct CDR3 sequences; the top ten hold roughly 8.2%. Every participant was in good physical condition without acute infectious disease. Germline CDR1 reads MDHEN; CDR2 reads SYDVKM. The CDR3 is made up of 13 amino acids. Study results and caveats: Versus healthy subjects, Alzheimer's patients more often had clones of at least 3%. The authors cautioned that cerebrospinal fluid EBV-specific TCRs do not prove EBV causes Alzheimer's.

The material sequenced was cerebrospinal fluid. The clonotype was recovered from a human donor with Alzheimer's disease. The gene calls are TRBV28 and TRBJ1-2; the D call of TRBD1 rests on TCRdb alone, since no DNA is present to check it. CDR3 loop: CASSRGGTGGYTF.